The TCR beta chain under discussion was sequenced for a study of shared clonotypes between healthy human individuals. Findings of the study overall: The sharing of about 5.3% of naive CD4 clonotypes was seen across a few donors. Clonotypes shared by all four sorted-subset donors had higher generation probabilities than non-shared clonotypes.

Profiled with immunoSEQ multiplex PCR; TCRdb holds only in-frame clones, not every one. The sample holds about 2.5 million clones, 92% seen once. A remark on this clone: Antigen unknown.

With 4 bases removed from V and 5 bases from J, the gap between germline ends came to 13 bases. Looked up from germline, CDR1 is SGHDT and CDR2 is YYEEEE. The CDR3 loop spans 13 amino acids. Sequenced material: naive CD4+ T cells from PBMCs. Subset described: CD45RA+ positively selected. The TCR originated in a young man in good health. Some clones in this sample may be carry-over from other donors' samples. The chain carries TRBV5-6 and TRBJ2-7; tentatively, D is TRBD1 (6 bases). CDR3 sequence (DNA): TGTGCCAGCAGCCACAGGGTAGGGGACGAGCAGTACTTC. It translates to CASSHRVGDEQYF.